This entry features one TCR beta chain sequence. The antigen is undetermined. Clones were sequenced by immunoSEQ multiplex PCR, and TCRdb holds only the in-frame ones, with some missing. The sample consists of approximately 60,000 clones, roughly 87% of them appearing once. The data belong to a study of OX40 agonist ivuxolimab in advanced cancers. For the study at large: Ivuxolimab is an agonistic anti-OX40 (CD134) antibody, and patients were treated with it. Study observations and caveats: The antigens recognized by the expanded peripheral T cells, that is their antigen specificity, were not determined.

Per germline, CDR1 SGDLS and CDR2 YYNGEE. This CDR3 has 13 amino acids. J was trimmed by 6 bases and V by 0 bases; bases with no gene match: 0. This specimen was CD4+ or CD8+ T cells sorted from blood, taken in a trial of the OX40 agonist ivuxolimab. The clonotype comes from an adult with an advanced solid tumor such as melanoma, head and neck, liver or kidney cancer. The V gene is TRBV9, the J gene TRBJ2-7; 10 nucleotides align to TRBD1. The CDR3 protein is CASSVGTGGEQYF. The CDR3 region has the DNA TGTGCCAGCAGCGTAGGGACAGGGGGCGAGCAGTACTTC.